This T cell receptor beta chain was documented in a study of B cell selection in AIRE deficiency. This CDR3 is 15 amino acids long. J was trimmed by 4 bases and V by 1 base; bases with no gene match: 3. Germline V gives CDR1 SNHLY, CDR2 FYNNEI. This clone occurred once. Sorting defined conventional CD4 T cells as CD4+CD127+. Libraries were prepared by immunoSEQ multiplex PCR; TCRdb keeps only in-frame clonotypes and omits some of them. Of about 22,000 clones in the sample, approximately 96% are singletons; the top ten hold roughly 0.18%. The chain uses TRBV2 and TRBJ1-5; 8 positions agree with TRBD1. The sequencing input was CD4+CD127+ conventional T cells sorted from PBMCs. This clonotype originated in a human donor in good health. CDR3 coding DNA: TGTGCCAGCAGTGAAGAGGGGACAGGTAATCAGCCCCAGCATTTT. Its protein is CASSEEGTGNQPQHF.